The 15 T cell receptor beta chains given below trace back to one sample, sequenced in a study of Tregs in tolerant kidney transplant recipients. Sequencing used immunoSEQ multiplex PCR; TCRdb keeps in-frame clones, though not all of them. This repertoire shows 90,000 to 120,000 clones, 90% found once; its top ten account for around 0.35%. This material consisted of CD4+ T cells from blood, taken before the transplant. These receptors were obtained from a human donor who received a combined kidney and bone marrow transplant.

The chain's CDR3 is CASSTFSVTDTQYF. CDR3 sequence (DNA): TGTGCCAGCAGCACCTTTAGCGTCACAGATACGCAGTATTTT. The chain joins TRBV7-2 to TRBJ2-3; tentatively, D is TRBD2 (5 bases). V lost 5 bases and J lost 2, with 11 bases in between. CDR3 length: 14 amino acids. CDR1 SGHTA and CDR2 FQGNSA come from the germline V gene.

The chain has TRBV28 and TRBJ1-1; 8 nucleotides match TRBD1. The CDR3 has 16 amino acids. V dropped 7 bases and J dropped 0; count of bases not matched to a gene: 10. In germline, CDR1 is MDHEN, CDR2 SYDVKM. CDR3 sequence: CASTYRGSKMNTEAFF. The CDR3, as DNA: TGTGCCAGCACGTACAGGGGGTCAAAAATGAACACTGAAGCTTTCTTT.

The J gene is TRBJ2-1, the V gene TRBV11-2; 13 bases align to TRBD2. Germline V gene lookup returns CDR1 SGHAT and CDR2 FQNNGV. V gave up 3 bases and J gave up 6 bases; unmatched junction bases: 14. The CDR3 contains 19 residues. The CDR3 is CASSLKTAGTSGTRNEQFF. The DNA of the CDR3 is TGTGCCAGCAGCTTGAAGACCGCCGGGACTAGCGGGACCCGCAATGAGCAGTTCTTC.

The chain carries TRBV18 and TRBJ1-5; D is undetermined. V was trimmed by 0 bases and J by 2 bases, leaving 11 bases between them. The germline CDR1 and CDR2 sequences are KGHSH and LQKENI. The CDR3 runs 16 residues. This CDR3 is CASSPPGRAGNQPQHF. DNA of the CDR3: TGTGCCAGCTCACCACCGGGCCGTGCAGGCAATCAGCCCCAGCATTTT.

The V call is TRBV11-2, the J call TRBJ2-3; D uncertain. Per the germline V gene, CDR1 is SGHAT and CDR2 is FQNNGV. There are 14 residues in the CDR3. V was cut by 0 bases and J by 1 base, with 5 bases left in between. CDR3 coding DNA: TGTGCCAGCAGCTTAGATTTCGGCACAGATACGCAGTATTTT. Protein sequence: CASSLDFGTDTQYF.

This chain uses TRBV10-1 with TRBJ2-1, with 14 bases aligning to TRBD2. The V gene end was trimmed by 8 bases and the J gene end by 8 bases; junction bases not matched to a gene: 8. This CDR3 spans 15 amino acids. Per the germline V gene, CDR1 is WNHNN and CDR2 is SYGVQD (reference sequence). Written as DNA, the CDR3 is TGCGCCAGCGGTTCCGGGACTAGCGGGAGCGATGAGCAGTTCTTC. This encodes CASGSGTSGSDEQFF.

The chain is built from TRBV5-1 and TRBJ2-7, with TRBD2 matching over 8 bases. V was pared by 0 bases and J by 4 bases, with 9 bases of the junction left unmatched. The CDR3 runs 16 residues. CDR1 and CDR2 (germline): SGHRS, YFSETQ. The CDR3 DNA is TGCGCCAGCAGCTTGGGGGGACTAGGAGGTCCTTACGAGCAGTACTTC. It yields the protein CASSLGGLGGPYEQYF.

V and J are TRBV7-2 and TRBJ1-2; D not certain. Germline lookup yields CDR1 SGHTA and CDR2 FQGNSA. The CDR3 consists of 15 residues. V shed 0 bases and J shed 10 bases, with 18 bases lying between them. CDR3 DNA sequence: TGTGCCAGCAGCTTAGCGCTCGGGGTTAGGGATGACTACACCTTC. Amino acids: CASSLALGVRDDYTF.

This chain connects TRBV19 to TRBJ2-5, with a possible D match to TRBD2 (5 bases). The V end lost 3 bases, the J end lost 3 bases, and 8 bases lay between the germline ends. This CDR3 contains 13 residues. In germline, CDR1 is LNHDA, CDR2 SQIVND (reference sequence). The CDR3 loop reads CASSIQRKETQYF. The CDR3 DNA follows: TGTGCCAGTAGTATCCAGCGGAAAGAGACCCAGTACTTC.

This chain uses TRBV4-2 with TRBJ1-6, with 9 positions matching TRBD1. The germline gives CDR1 LGHNA, CDR2 YNFKEQ. V trimming: 0 bases; J trimming: 1 base; junction bases outside the gene matches: 7. The CDR3 loop spans 19 amino acids. CDR3 amino acids: CASSQEGQGRWSYNSPLHF. CDR3 bases: TGTGCCAGCAGCCAAGAGGGACAGGGCAGGTGGTCCTATAATTCACCCCTCCACTTT.

The chain is built from TRBV19 and TRBJ2-7; 8 bases agree with TRBD2. CDR1 and CDR2 from the germline V gene are LNHDA and SQIVND (reference sequence). CDR3 size: 14 residues. The V and J ends lost 6 bases and 0 bases, in that order; junction bases with no gene match: 4. The CDR3 is CASSRGGSSYEQYF. CDR3 nucleotides: TGTGCCAGTAGCCGGGGGGGAAGCTCCTACGAGCAGTACTTC. Complete variable domain (other parts from reference TRBV19 and TRBJ2-7): DGGITQSPKYLFRKEGQNVTLSCEQNLNHDAMYWYRQDPGQGLRLIYYSQIVNDFQKGDIAEGYSVSREKKESFPLTVTSAQKNPTAFYLCASSRGGSSYEQYFGPGTRLTVT.

The V and J genes are TRBV7-8 and TRBJ2-7, with D perhaps TRBD1 (5 bases). V was cut by 3 bases and J by 8 bases, with 8 bases left in between. Germline values: CDR1 SGHVS, CDR2 FQNEAQ. The CDR3 covers 11 residues. CDR3: CASSLDKKQYF. The CDR3 DNA sequence: TGTGCCAGCAGCTTGGACAAGAAGCAGTACTTC.

V is TRBV5-4 and J is TRBJ2-3; TRBD1 matches at 8 bases. The CDR3 sequence is 15 residues long. From germline, CDR1 is SGHNT and CDR2 YYREEE (reference sequence). V shed 0 bases and J 3 bases; nucleotides not matched to a gene: 3. The CDR3 DNA follows: TGTGCCAGCAGCTTGGCAGGACAGGGAACAGATACGCAGTATTTT. This translates into CASSLAGQGTDTQYF.

The rearrangement joins TRBV5-1 to TRBJ2-3; 7 nucleotides agree with TRBD1. The V and J ends lost 2 bases and 3 bases, in that order; junction bases with no gene match: 3. CDR1 and CDR2 from the germline V gene are SGHRS and YFSETQ. The CDR3 is 14 amino acids. CDR3 in amino acids: CASSLVQGTDTQYF. The CDR3 region has the DNA TGCGCCAGCAGCTTAGTACAGGGGACAGATACGCAGTATTTT.

The rearrangement links TRBV5-1 to TRBJ2-5, with a weak D call TRBD1 (5 bases). The germline V gene encodes CDR1 SGHRS and CDR2 YFSETQ. V was clipped by 0 bases and J by 3 bases, with 12 bases between them. CDR3 length equals 15 residues. The CDR3 nucleotides are TGCGCCAGCAGCTTGGGGTCACAGGCGAAAGAGACCCAGTACTTC. Translating gives CASSLGSQAKETQYF.